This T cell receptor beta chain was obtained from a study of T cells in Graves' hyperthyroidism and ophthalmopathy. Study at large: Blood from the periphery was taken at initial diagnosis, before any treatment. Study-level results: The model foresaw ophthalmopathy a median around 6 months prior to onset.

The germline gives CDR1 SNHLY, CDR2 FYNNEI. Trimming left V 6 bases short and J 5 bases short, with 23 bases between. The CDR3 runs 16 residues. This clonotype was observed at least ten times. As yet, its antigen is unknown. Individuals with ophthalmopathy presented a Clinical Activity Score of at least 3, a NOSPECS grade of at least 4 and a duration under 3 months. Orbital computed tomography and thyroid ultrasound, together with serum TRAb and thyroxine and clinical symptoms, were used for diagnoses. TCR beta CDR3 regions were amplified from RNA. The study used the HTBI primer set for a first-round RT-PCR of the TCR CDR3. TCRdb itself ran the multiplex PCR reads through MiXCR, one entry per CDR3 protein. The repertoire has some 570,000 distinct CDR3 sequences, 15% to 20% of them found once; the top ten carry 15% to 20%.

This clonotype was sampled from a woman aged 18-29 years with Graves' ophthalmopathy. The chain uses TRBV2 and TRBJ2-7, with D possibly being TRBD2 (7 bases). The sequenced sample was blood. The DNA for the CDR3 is TGTGCCAGCAGCCACAACGTACGGGGGGCCCGGGACGAGCAGTACTTC. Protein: CASSHNVRGARDEQYF.